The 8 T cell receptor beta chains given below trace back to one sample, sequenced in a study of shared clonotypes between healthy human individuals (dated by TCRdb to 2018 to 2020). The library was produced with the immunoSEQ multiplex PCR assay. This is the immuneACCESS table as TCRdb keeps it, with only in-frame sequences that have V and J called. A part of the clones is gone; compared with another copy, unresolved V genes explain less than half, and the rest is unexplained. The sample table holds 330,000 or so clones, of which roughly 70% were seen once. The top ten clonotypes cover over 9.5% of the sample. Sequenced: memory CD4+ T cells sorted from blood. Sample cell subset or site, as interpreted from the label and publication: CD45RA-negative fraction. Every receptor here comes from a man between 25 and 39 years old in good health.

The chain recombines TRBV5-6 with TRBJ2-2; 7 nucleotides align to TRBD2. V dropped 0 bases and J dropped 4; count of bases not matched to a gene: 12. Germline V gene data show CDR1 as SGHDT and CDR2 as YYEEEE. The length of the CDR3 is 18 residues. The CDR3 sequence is CASSLGRPGLPPTGELFF. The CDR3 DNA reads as TGTGCCAGCAGCTTGGGACGGCCGGGACTACCTCCCACCGGGGAGCTGTTTTTT.

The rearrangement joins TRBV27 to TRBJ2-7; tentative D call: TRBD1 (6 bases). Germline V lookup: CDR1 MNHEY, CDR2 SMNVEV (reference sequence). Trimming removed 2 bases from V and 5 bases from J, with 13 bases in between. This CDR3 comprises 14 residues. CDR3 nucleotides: TGTGCCAGCAGTTTAATCGCAGGGGTGGACGAGCAGTACTTC. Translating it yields CASSLIAGVDEQYF.

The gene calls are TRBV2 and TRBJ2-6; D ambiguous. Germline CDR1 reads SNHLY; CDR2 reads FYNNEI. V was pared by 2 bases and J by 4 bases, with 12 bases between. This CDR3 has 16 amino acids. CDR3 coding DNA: TGTGCCAGCAGTGAATGGCTGACCTCCGGGGCCAACGTCCTGACTTTC. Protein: CASSEWLTSGANVLTF.

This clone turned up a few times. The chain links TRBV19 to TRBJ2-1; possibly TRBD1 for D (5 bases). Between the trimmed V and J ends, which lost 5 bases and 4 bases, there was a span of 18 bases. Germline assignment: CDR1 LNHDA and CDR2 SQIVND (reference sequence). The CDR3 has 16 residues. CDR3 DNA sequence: TGTGCCAGTAGTTCCCTCGACTGGACACTATACAATGAGCAGTTCTTC. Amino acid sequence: CASSSLDWTLYNEQFF.

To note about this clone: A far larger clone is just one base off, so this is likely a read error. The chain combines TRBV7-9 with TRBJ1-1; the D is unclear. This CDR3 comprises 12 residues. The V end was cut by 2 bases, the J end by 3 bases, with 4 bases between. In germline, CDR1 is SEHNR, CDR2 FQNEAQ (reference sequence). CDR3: CASSLRDTEAFF. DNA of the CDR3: TGTGCCAGCAGCTTAAGGGACACTGAAGCTTTCTTT.

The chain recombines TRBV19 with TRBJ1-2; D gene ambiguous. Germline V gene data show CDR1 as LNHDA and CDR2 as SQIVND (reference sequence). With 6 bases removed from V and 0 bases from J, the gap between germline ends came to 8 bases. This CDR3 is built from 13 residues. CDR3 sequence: CASRRVANYGYTF. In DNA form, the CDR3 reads TGTGCCAGTAGACGGGTCGCTAACTATGGCTACACCTTC.

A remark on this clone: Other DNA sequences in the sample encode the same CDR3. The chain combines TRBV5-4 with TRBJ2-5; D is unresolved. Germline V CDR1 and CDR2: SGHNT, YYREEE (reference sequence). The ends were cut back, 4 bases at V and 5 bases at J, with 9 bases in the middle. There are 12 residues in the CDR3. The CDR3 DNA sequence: TGTGCCAGCAGCCCGGTGGGGGAGACCCAGTACTTC. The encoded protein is CASSPVGETQYF.

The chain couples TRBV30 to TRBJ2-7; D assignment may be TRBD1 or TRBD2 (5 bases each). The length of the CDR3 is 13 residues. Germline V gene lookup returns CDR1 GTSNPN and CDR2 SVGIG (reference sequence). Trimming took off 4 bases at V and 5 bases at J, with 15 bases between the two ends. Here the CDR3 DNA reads TGTGCCTGGACCGGGACCCTTTTAAACGAGCAGTACTTC. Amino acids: CAWTGTLLNEQYF.